A single T cell receptor beta chain is shown here with its context. The V and J ends lost 3 bases and 1 base, in that order; junction bases with no gene match: 3. From germline, CDR1 is WSHSY and CDR2 SAAADI. The CDR3 loop spans 15 amino acids. The entry originates in a study of tumor-infiltrating lymphocytes in oesophageal squamous cell carcinoma. TCRdb fed the PCR reads into MiXCR, producing one record per CDR3 protein. Counted here are over 13,000 distinct CDR3 sequences, about 50% occurring once; the ten biggest clones make up around 20%. The TCR originated in a male donor with esophageal squamous cell carcinoma. The sample consisted of esophageal tumor tissue. This chain joins TRBV10-2 and TRBJ2-3; 8 bases are a match to TRBD2. CDR3 nucleotide sequence: TGCGCCAGCAGTGATAAGCGGGAGCGCACAGATACGCAGTATTTT. It encodes CASSDKRERTDTQYF.